This T cell receptor (beta chain) was observed in a study of T-cell memory formation after mild COVID-19. This clonotype rates as medium-sized (0.01 to 0.1%). Its target is unknown. Each CDR3 protein gets one entry after TCRdb re-called the 5' RACE reads with MiXCR. The data contain around 4,400 distinct CDR3 sequences, under 25% of them singletons. Study-wide results and caveats: Cross-reactive memory seemingly joined, as some responding clones were found in pre-infection memory.

Germline V gives CDR1 SGHAT, CDR2 FQNNGV. With 5 bases clipped from V and 2 bases from J, the junction kept 8 bases outside the gene matches. This CDR3 is built from 16 residues. The clonotype comes from an adult who had mild COVID-19 (a few samples of this study predate the infection). Cell type and time point are not known. The sample comprised PBMCs or a T cell subset sorted from them (not recorded which). The chain links TRBV11-2 to TRBJ2-1, with 8 bases identical to TRBD1. DNA for the CDR3: TGTGCCAGCAGCGACCCGGCGACAGGGGCCTACAATGAGCAGTTCTTC. It specifies CASSDPATGAYNEQFF.